This TCR beta chain was identified during a study of Graves' ophthalmopathy and Graves' hyperthyroidism. Beta-chain TCR CDR3 regions were amplified from RNA transcripts. HTBI primers served in a first-round RT-PCR, which a second-round multiplex PCR followed. TCRdb called the multiplex PCR reads again in MiXCR, with one record for every CDR3 protein. Of a few hundred thousand distinct CDR3 sequences listed, about a sixth are singletons. Germline CDR1 is MNHEY and CDR2 is SVGAGI. Trimming stripped 2 bases from V and 5 bases from J, with 9 bases between. The CDR3 has 13 amino acids. This clonotype was counted ten times or more.

This TCR came from an adult woman with stable Graves' hyperthyroidism. Input material: peripheral blood. J is TRBJ1-1 and V is TRBV6-5; D gene ambiguous. This chain's CDR3 is CASSYRHRTEAFF. For the CDR3, the DNA is TGTGCCAGCAGTTACCGTCATCGAACTGAAGCTTTCTTT.